The 17 T cell receptor beta chains listed next were all sequenced from one sample in a study of spatial heterogeneity in lung cancer. Overall study results and limits: Tumor mutation count correlated with how many alpha and beta TCRs expanded intratumorally.

Each CDR3 protein gets one entry after TCRdb re-called the 5' RACE reads with MiXCR. The sample gives over 5,500 distinct CDR3 sequences, about 14% of which show up once; about 11% is in the top ten. No antigens are known for them. Specified time point: sample taken at primary tumor resection. Source: lung tumor tissue, taken at surgery. The receptors derive from a male donor with early-stage non-small cell lung cancer.

In this sample, this clonotype is medium-sized. This beta chain appears as a stray read in a library generated for alpha chains; its size is not informative. The V gene is TRBV20-1, the J gene TRBJ2-2, with D tentatively TRBD2 (5 bases). The CDR3 is made up of 13 amino acids. Germline V gives CDR1 DFQATT, CDR2 SNEGSKA (reference sequence). Trimming took 0 bases from V and 6 from J, leaving 8 bases between them. The CDR3 sequence is CSARDGGSGELFF. The CDR3 coding sequence is TGCAGTGCTAGAGATGGAGGATCCGGGGAGCTGTTTTTT.

This clonotype is medium-sized by share. Since the library was made to target alpha chains, this beta chain is a stray read and its abundance is not meaningful. The gene calls are TRBV12-3 or TRBV12-4 and TRBJ1-1; unclear D gene. V lost 6 bases and J 10 bases, leaving 21 bases between the germline ends. The CDR3 is made up of 14 amino acids. CDR3 coding DNA: TGTGCCAGCAGCCCCACAAGGTCCCAACCGATAGCTTTCTTT. Amino acids: CASSPTRSQPIAFF.

Comment on this clonotype: Because this beta chain is a stray read in a library intended to capture alpha chains, its abundance should not be given much weight. This sequence joins TRBV5-1 and TRBJ1-5; 9 bases agree with TRBD1. The junction had 3 bases not matched to a gene; V was cut back by 4 bases and J by 4 bases. CDR1 SGHRS and CDR2 YFSETQ come from the germline V gene. This CDR3 is built from 14 residues. In DNA form, the CDR3 reads TGCGCCAGCAGCCCGACAGGGGGGAATCAGCCCCAGCATTTT. Translation: CASSPTGGNQPQHF.

By proportion, this clonotype is medium-sized. Being off target in a library aimed at alpha chains, this beta chain has a size of little meaning. DNA for the CDR3: TGTGCCAGCAGCCAAGGAGGTCTCTCCTACAATGAGCAGTTCTTC. Translated: CASSQGGLSYNEQFF. The rearrangement links TRBV4-2 to TRBJ2-1; no clear D. CDR3 length: 15 amino acids. CDR1 and CDR2 (germline): LGHNA, YNFKEQ. Trimming stripped 1 base from V and 0 bases from J, with 7 bases between.

This clonotype is termed medium-sized. Because this beta chain is a stray read in a library intended to capture alpha chains, its abundance should not be given much weight. The chain recombines TRBV7-7 with TRBJ2-5; 7 positions match TRBD2. Germline CDR1 and CDR2: SSHAT and FNYEAQ (reference sequence). This CDR3 region has 17 residues. After removal of 2 bases from V and 0 bases from J, the junction contained 9 bases not matched to a gene. DNA of the CDR3: TGTGCCAGCAGCTTACTATCCCAGCGGGGCCACCAAGAGACCCAGTACTTC. Amino acid sequence: CASSLLSQRGHQETQYF.

This clonotype is medium-sized. The library was built for alpha chains, so this beta chain is an off-target read and its size means little. V usage is TRBV20-1 and J usage is TRBJ2-7, with 9 bases lining up with TRBD2. The CDR3 is made up of 13 amino acids. CDR1 and CDR2 (germline): DFQATT, SNEGSKA (reference sequence). With 3 bases clipped from V and 6 bases from J, the junction kept 6 bases outside the gene matches. CDR3 protein: CSASPNSGGEQYF. CDR3 in DNA: TGCAGTGCTAGTCCGAATAGCGGGGGCGAGCAGTACTTC.

With regard to this clonotype: This beta chain came through as a stray read in a library set up for alpha chains, and its size says little. The V gene is TRBV29-1, the J gene TRBJ2-2; no firm D call. The germline V and J ends were trimmed by 4 bases and 0 bases, with 9 bases remaining between them. This CDR3 is built from 14 residues. Germline-derived CDR1 and CDR2 are SQVTM and ANQGSEA. In nucleotides, the CDR3 is TGCAGCGTTGCTTCCACCTCGAACACCGGGGAGCTGTTTTTT. Translation: CSVASTSNTGELFF.

In this sample, this clonotype turned up many times. This beta chain is an unintended read in a library built for alpha chains; its size means little. This chain uses TRBV29-1 with TRBJ1-1; 7 bases line up with TRBD1. The CDR3 is 15 amino acids. After removal of 3 bases from V and 4 bases from J, the junction contained 11 bases not matched to a gene. Germline CDR1 and CDR2: SQVTM and ANQGSEA. The CDR3 DNA sequence: TGCAGCGTTGAGCCCCGGACAGGCCAGGGCACTGAAGCTTTCTTT. It is translated as CSVEPRTGQGTEAFF. The full variable domain, in which reference TRBV29-1 and TRBJ1-1 provide the parts outside the CDR3, is SAVISQKPSRDICQRGTSLTIQCQVDSQVTMMFWYRQQPGQSLTLIATANQGSEATYESGFVIDKFPISRPNLTFSTLTVSNMSPEDSSIYLCSVEPRTGQGTEAFFGQGTRLTVV.

This clonotype has a single count. Since the library was made to target alpha chains, this beta chain is a stray read and its abundance is not meaningful. The rearrangement links TRBV5-1 to TRBJ2-3; perhaps TRBD2 as D (7 bases). V gave up 1 base and J gave up 4 bases, with 10 bases separating them. This CDR3 is 14 amino acids long. Germline loops: CDR1 SGHRS, CDR2 YFSETQ. CDR3 residues: CASSLRGAPDTQYF. In nucleotides, the CDR3 is TGCGCCAGCAGCTTGCGGGGGGCTCCAGATACGCAGTATTTT.

Within the sample, this clonotype is large. This beta chain is a stray read from a library made for alpha chains; its abundance is not meaningful. CDR3 loop: CASSLTGQGTDTQYF. The CDR3 DNA is TGTGCCAGCAGTTTAACGGGACAGGGCACAGATACGCAGTATTTT. The chain is built from TRBV28 and TRBJ2-3; 8 bases are shared with TRBD1. V gave up 2 bases and J gave up 1 base; unmatched junction bases: 2. Germline values: CDR1 MDHEN, CDR2 SYDVKM. The CDR3 runs to 15 residues.

Ten or more counts support this clonotype. This beta chain is an unintended read in a library built for alpha chains; its size means little. This rearrangement joins TRBV12-3 or TRBV12-4 to TRBJ2-2; TRBD2 agrees at 10 bases. The CDR3 length is 17 residues. Trimming at V came to 8 bases and at J to 0 bases, leaving 9 bases not matched to a gene. As DNA, the CDR3 is TGTGCCAGCCCCCCAGAGGGACTAGCGACGAACACCGGGGAGCTGTTTTTT. The encoded protein is CASPPEGLATNTGELFF.

This clonotype was counted ten times or more. A library prepared for alpha chains yielded this beta chain as an off-target read; its size is of little meaning. The chain links TRBV6-5 to TRBJ2-7; D is uncertain. This CDR3 is built from 14 residues. Germline assignment: CDR1 MNHEY and CDR2 SVGAGI. Trimming left V 2 bases short and J 0 bases short, with 8 bases between. The CDR3 is CASSYDLSSYEQYF. CDR3 bases: TGTGCCAGCAGTTACGACCTGTCCTCCTACGAGCAGTACTTC.

This clonotype was counted ten times or more. With the library built for alpha chains, this beta chain is off target and its frequency is not meaningful. The chain uses TRBV21-1 and TRBJ1-1; the table's D call, TRBD1, has no DNA check behind it. TRBV21-1 is deemed a pseudogene. This CDR3 region has 19 residues. CDR3 coding DNA: TGTGCCAGCAGCAAAGGTCTCAGGACAGGCTGGTTTGCGAACACTGAAGCTTTCTTT. Protein sequence: CASSKGLRTGWFANTEAFF.

Turning to this clonotype: A library prepared for alpha chains yielded this beta chain as an off-target read; its size is of little meaning. The CDR3 DNA reads as TGTGCCAGCAGTTCAAACACCCACAGGGGAAGCGAGCAGTACTTC. As protein: CASSSNTHRGSEQYF. The chain couples TRBV28 to TRBJ2-7, with 7 bases fitting TRBD1. CDR1 and CDR2 (germline): MDHEN, SYDVKM. With 4 bases clipped from V and 6 bases from J, the junction kept 12 bases outside the gene matches. The CDR3 covers 15 residues.

This clonotype was seen many times. This beta chain slipped into a library made for alpha chains as a stray read, so its size is not meaningful. The chain couples TRBV2 to TRBJ2-1; D is unclear. Per germline, CDR1 SNHLY and CDR2 FYNNEI. The CDR3 totals 11 residues. Trimming removed 8 bases at V and 7 bases at J, with 9 bases between. The CDR3 spells CASEASNEQFF. The CDR3 nucleotides are TGTGCCAGCGAGGCCTCGAATGAGCAGTTCTTC.

This clonotype was seen a few times. Since the library was made to target alpha chains, this beta chain is a stray read and its abundance is not meaningful. V usage is TRBV20-1 and J usage is TRBJ1-1; D remains unclear. Trimming stripped 5 bases from V and 1 base from J, with 11 bases between. The CDR3 consists of 13 residues. Per the germline V gene, CDR1 is DFQATT and CDR2 is SNEGSKA (reference sequence). CDR3 sequence reads: CSALQDTNTEAFF. The CDR3 DNA is TGCAGTGCTCTCCAGGATACGAACACTGAAGCTTTCTTT.

In its sample, this clonotype ranks as medium-sized (0.01 to 0.1%). This beta chain lies outside the target of a library built for alpha chains; its clone size means little. The rearrangement joins TRBV7-2 to TRBJ2-2; D is undetermined. This CDR3 is 14 amino acids long. Germline V gives CDR1 SGHTA, CDR2 FQGNSA. V lost 6 bases and J lost 1, with 9 bases in between. The CDR3 nucleotides are TGTGCCAGCAGTCCCGCTATGAACACCGGGGAGCTGTTTTTT. Translating it yields CASSPAMNTGELFF.